This is a list of T cell receptor beta chains from one sample in a study of CD8 T cells in Susac syndrome. Via MiXCR, TCRdb re-called the immunoSEQ multiplex PCR reads, giving one row per CDR3 protein. Of about 71,000 distinct CDR3 sequences in the sample, over 90% were seen once. The material sequenced was CD4+ T cells from PBMCs. The receptors originated from a human donor with multiple sclerosis. CDR3s include the opening cysteine and the closing phenylalanine or tryptophan. A D gene is named only where the DNA matches it firmly. The size field is filled for only some rows; it gives once, few, many or a size class.

DNA: TGTGCCAGCAGCCCATTCAGCCGCTACAATGAGCAGTTCTTC; CDR3: CASSPFSRYNEQFF; J: TRBJ2-1; V: TRBV7-9; D: -; size: -
DNA: TGTGCCAGCAGCTCCCTACAGGGGGCGTACAATGAGCAGTTCTTC; CDR3: CASSSLQGAYNEQFF; J: TRBJ2-1; V: TRBV11-2; D: TRBD1; size: -
DNA: TGTGCCAGCAGACCCCCCCGGGACAGAGGTGTGAATGAGCAGTTCTTC; CDR3: CASRPPRDRGVNEQFF; J: TRBJ2-1; V: TRBV6-1; D: TRBD1; size: -
DNA: TGTGCCAGCAGCTTAGCGGGGGGCGTCCACGAGCAGTACTTC; CDR3: CASSLAGGVHEQYF; J: TRBJ2-7; V: TRBV7-9; D: -; size: -
DNA: TGTGCCAGCAGACTTTACGGGGCGACCTACAATGAGCAGTTCTTC; CDR3: CASRLYGATYNEQFF; J: TRBJ2-1; V: TRBV6-5; D: -; size: -
DNA: TGTGCCAGCAGTTCCCAAGGTCGGGGGGTACACGAGCAGTACTTC; CDR3: CASSSQGRGVHEQYF; J: TRBJ2-7; V: TRBV7-2; D: TRBD2; size: -
DNA: TGTGCCAGCAGACGGGACAACCGAAAGGGAGACTATGGCTACACCTTC; CDR3: CASRRDNRKGDYGYTF; J: TRBJ1-2; V: TRBV27; D: -; size: -
DNA: -; CDR3: CASSVAGGTFF; J: TRBJ2-7; V: TRBV12-3/TRBV12-4; D: -; size: -
DNA: TGCAGTGCCAGAGCCAGGGACAGGGTTACCTACGAGCAGTACTTC; CDR3: CSARARDRVTYEQYF; J: TRBJ2-7; V: TRBV20-1; D: TRBD1; size: -
DNA: TGCAGCGCCGACCCAGGGGCTAGCGGGGGGAAGACCCAGTACTTC; CDR3: CSADPGASGGKTQYF; J: TRBJ2-5; V: TRBV29-1; D: TRBD2; size: -
DNA: TGCAGTGCTAGAGTTGGCCGATACTACGAGCAGTACTTC; CDR3: CSARVGRYYEQYF; J: TRBJ2-7; V: TRBV20-1; D: -; size: -
DNA: TGTGCCAGCAGCGAAGGGACAGGGAGTTACAATGAGCAGTTCTTC; CDR3: CASSEGTGSYNEQFF; J: TRBJ2-1; V: TRBV6-4; D: TRBD1; size: -
DNA: TGTGCCAGCAGCTTCCAGCGGGGAAAGACCCAGTACTTC; CDR3: CASSFQRGKTQYF; J: TRBJ2-5; V: TRBV7-2; D: TRBD2; size: -
DNA: TGTGCCAGCAGCTTAGAGCGGGATACCAATGAGCAGTTCTTC; CDR3: CASSLERDTNEQFF; J: TRBJ2-1; V: TRBV7-2; D: TRBD2; size: -
DNA: TGCAGCGTTGAAGATTCGAGGGGATACGGCTACACCTTC; CDR3: CSVEDSRGYGYTF; J: TRBJ1-2; V: TRBV29-1; D: -; size: -
DNA: TGTGCCAGCAGCTTGGATAGCGGTAACTACAATGAGCAGTTCTTC; CDR3: CASSLDSGNYNEQFF; J: TRBJ2-1; V: TRBV5-4; D: -; size: -
DNA: TGTGCCAGCAGCTCACACACCGGGACAGCGAACACTGAAGCTTTCTTT; CDR3: CASSSHTGTANTEAFF; J: TRBJ1-1; V: TRBV11-2; D: TRBD1; size: -
DNA: TGCAGCGCCCGGACGGTAAAGGGAGCAGAGACCCAGTACTTC; CDR3: CSARTVKGAETQYF; J: TRBJ2-5; V: TRBV29-1; D: -; size: once
DNA: TGTGCCAGCACTATACCCGGGGCCAACGTCCTGACTTTC; CDR3: CASTIPGANVLTF; J: TRBJ2-6; V: TRBV12-3/TRBV12-4; D: -; size: once
DNA: TGTGCCAGCAGTTTATCCCCCTGGATACGCCGGAGCACCGGGGAGCTGTTTTTT; CDR3: CASSLSPWIRRSTGELFF; J: TRBJ2-2; V: TRBV28; D: -; size: -
DNA: TGCGCCAGCAGCCAAGATTTACAGGGGGACCAGCCCCAGCATTTT; CDR3: CASSQDLQGDQPQHF; J: TRBJ1-5; V: TRBV4-3; D: TRBD1; size: once
DNA: TGTGCCAGCAGCTTAGTGGGCGGGGGGACAGATACGCAGTATTTT; CDR3: CASSLVGGGTDTQYF; J: TRBJ2-3; V: TRBV7-2; D: TRBD2; size: -
DNA: TGTGCCAGCAGCCAGACAGGGAATGAGCAGTTCTTC; CDR3: CASSQTGNEQFF; J: TRBJ2-1; V: TRBV7-9; D: TRBD1; size: once
DNA: TGCAGTGCTAGAGTGGAGGGAGAGACCCAGTACTTC; CDR3: CSARVEGETQYF; J: TRBJ2-5; V: TRBV20-1; D: -; size: -
DNA: TGCGCCAGCTGCAGGGACTCCGCCTACAATGAGCAGTTCTTC; CDR3: CASCRDSAYNEQFF; J: TRBJ2-1; V: TRBV5-1; D: -; size: -
DNA: TGCAGCTTCGGGACTAGCGGGGGGGAGCAGTTCTTC; CDR3: CSFGTSGGEQFF; J: TRBJ2-1; V: TRBV29-1; D: TRBD2; size: -
DNA: TGCAGCGTACAGGGGCGAACTGAAGCTTTCTTT; CDR3: CSVQGRTEAFF; J: TRBJ1-1; V: TRBV29-1; D: TRBD1; size: -
DNA: TGTGCCAGCAGTGACGACCGAGAGACCCAGTACTTC; CDR3: CASSDDRETQYF; J: TRBJ2-5; V: TRBV25-1; D: -; size: -
DNA: TGTGCCAGTAGTATCGAGCCGGGACGGGAAGGCTACACCTTC; CDR3: CASSIEPGREGYTF; J: TRBJ1-2; V: TRBV19; D: -; size: -
DNA: TGTGCCAGCAGTTACTGGCAGGCAGCGGCGGAGGGGGCTGAAGCTTTCTTT; CDR3: CASSYWQAAAEGAEAFF; J: TRBJ1-1; V: TRBV6-5; D: -; size: -
DNA: TGTGCCAGCTCACCAGTTCAGGACAGCTTGAACACTGAAGCTTTCTTT; CDR3: CASSPVQDSLNTEAFF; J: TRBJ1-1; V: TRBV18; D: -; size: -
DNA: TGTGCCAGCAGTAACACAGGGTTTCGTACTGAAGCTTTCTTT; CDR3: CASSNTGFRTEAFF; J: TRBJ1-1; V: TRBV12-3/TRBV12-4; D: -; size: -
DNA: TGCGCCAGCAGCTTGCTTTCGGTCGACTATGGCTACACCTTC; CDR3: CASSLLSVDYGYTF; J: TRBJ1-2; V: TRBV5-1; D: -; size: -
DNA: TGCGCCAGCAGTACCAGGGGAGACTATGATGGCTACACCTTC; CDR3: CASSTRGDYDGYTF; J: TRBJ1-2; V: TRBV5-1; D: -; size: -
DNA: TGCAGCGTCAAGGACAGGGGGCGAACTAACTATGGCTACACCTTC; CDR3: CSVKDRGRTNYGYTF; J: TRBJ1-2; V: TRBV29-1; D: TRBD1; size: -
DNA: TGTGCCAGCAGTGCCAGGAACACTGAAGCTTTCTTT; CDR3: CASSARNTEAFF; J: TRBJ1-1; V: TRBV2; D: -; size: -
DNA: TGCAGCGTTGTGCCATTGGCGAACACCGGGGAGCTGTTTTTT; CDR3: CSVVPLANTGELFF; J: TRBJ2-2; V: TRBV29-1; D: -; size: -
DNA: TGTGCCTTCCAACAGGGAGTAGAGGGCTACACCTTC; CDR3: CAFQQGVEGYTF; J: TRBJ1-2; V: TRBV30; D: -; size: once
DNA: TGTGCCAGCAGCCGCAAGGGGGCCCACTCTGGAAACACCATATATTTT; CDR3: CASSRKGAHSGNTIYF; J: TRBJ1-3; V: TRBV3-1; D: TRBD1; size: -